Listed below are T cell receptor beta chains from one sample, sequenced in a study of T cell responses to AZD1222 COVID-19 vaccine. Profiled with immunoSEQ multiplex PCR; TCRdb holds only in-frame clones, not every one. The sample holds 110,000 to 150,000 clones; about nine tenths are singletons and the top ten take about 3.5%. Sequenced here: peripheral blood, sampled 28 days after the second AZD1222 dose. These receptors all come from an adult who received the AZD1222 COVID-19 vaccine. Each CDR3 is given with its conserved first and last residue. D genes are given only for firm matches. Size is omitted from some rows. Given values are once, few, many or a class for expanded clones.

DNA	CDR3	D	size	V	J
TGTGCCACCAGTGACAAGGGACTTCTTCCTTACAATGAGCAGTTCTTC	CATSDKGLLPYNEQFF	NA	once	TRBV24-1	TRBJ2-1
TGTGCCAGCAGTGACGGGGCCCGGCAGCCCCAGCATTTT	CASSDGARQPQHF	NA	NA	TRBV6-1	TRBJ1-5
TGTGCCAGCTCACCACCAGGAGGCGCGGAGACCCAGTACTTC	CASSPPGGAETQYF	NA	NA	TRBV18	TRBJ2-5
TGTGCCAGCAGTGCCAGGGGGCCGGTAATCGGGGAGCTGTTTTTT	CASSARGPVIGELFF	TRBD1	NA	TRBV27	TRBJ2-2
TGTGCCAGCAGCCCCGGGGAGAATCAGCCCCAGCATTTT	CASSPGENQPQHF	NA	once	TRBV12-3/TRBV12-4	TRBJ1-5
TGTGCCAGCAGCCAAGTGGGGGGACAGGGGAGAGATACGCAGTATTTT	CASSQVGGQGRDTQYF	TRBD1	few	TRBV4-2	TRBJ2-3
TGTGCCAGCAGTTTACACACGCAGCCCGGGGAGCTGTTTTTT	CASSLHTQPGELFF	NA	NA	TRBV28	TRBJ2-2
TGTGCCACCAGCAATTCAGGGTTCGGCTACACCTTC	CATSNSGFGYTF	NA	NA	TRBV15	TRBJ1-2
TGTGCCAGCAGTTTTACTAGCGGGAGTAAAAATGAGCAGTTCTTC	CASSFTSGSKNEQFF	TRBD2	NA	TRBV27	TRBJ2-1
TGCGCCAGCAGCTTACGGGACGCCGTGGGCGATGAGCAGTTCTTC	CASSLRDAVGDEQFF	NA	NA	TRBV5-1	TRBJ2-1
TGTGCCAGCAGCTCCCAGACTAGCGGGAGATACAATGAGCAGTTCTTC	CASSSQTSGRYNEQFF	TRBD2	NA	TRBV5-8	TRBJ2-1
TGTGCCAGCACCTTAAGCACTGAGCAGTTCTTC	CASTLSTEQFF	NA	NA	TRBV7-9	TRBJ2-1
TGTGCCAGCAGCTCTGACTCTGGAAACACCATATATTTT	CASSSDSGNTIYF	NA	NA	TRBV7-6	TRBJ1-3
TGTGCCAGCAGCTTAGATCCAGAGCCTCAGCCCCAGCATTTT	CASSLDPEPQPQHF	NA	NA	TRBV7-2	TRBJ1-5
TGCAGTGCTTGGGGGGACTATGGCTACACCTTC	CSAWGDYGYTF	NA	NA	TRBV20-1	TRBJ1-2
TGTGCCGGAGGTGACAGGGGTAATCAGCCCCAGCATTTT	CAGGDRGNQPQHF	TRBD1	NA	TRBV6-5	TRBJ1-5
TGTGCCAGCAGTCCCATGGGACAGGGGTACGAGCAGTACTTC	CASSPMGQGYEQYF	TRBD1	NA	TRBV2	TRBJ2-7
TGTGCCACCAGCAGAGGGACTACCCGCACAGATACGCAGTATTTT	CATSRGTTRTDTQYF	NA	NA	TRBV15	TRBJ2-3
TGCGCCAGCAGCTTGGTTCAGCAAGAGACCCAGTACTTC	CASSLVQQETQYF	NA	NA	TRBV5-1	TRBJ2-5
TGTGCCTGGGGGGGACAGGGGTTAACCTACGAGCAGTACTTC	CAWGGQGLTYEQYF	TRBD1	NA	TRBV30	TRBJ2-7
TGTGCCAGCTCACGGTCTATGACGGAGCAGTACTTC	CASSRSMTEQYF	NA	NA	TRBV18	TRBJ2-7
TGCAGCGTGCGGGACAGGACGTCCGGGGAGCTGTTTTTT	CSVRDRTSGELFF	TRBD1	NA	TRBV29-1	TRBJ2-2
TGTGCCAGCAGCTTAGCGCTCCGGGACGGCTATGGCTACACCTTC	CASSLALRDGYGYTF	NA	NA	TRBV7-8	TRBJ1-2
TGTGCCAGTAGTATACGGGCAGGCGGTAACTATGGCTACACCTTC	CASSIRAGGNYGYTF	NA	NA	TRBV19	TRBJ1-2
TGTGCCAGCAGCCAAGGTCCGGCAGGGGGGAGGGAGACCCAGTACTTC	CASSQGPAGGRETQYF	NA	NA	TRBV14	TRBJ2-5
TGTGCCAGCAGCCAGGGACACCTGGGGAACACTGAAGCTTTCTTT	CASSQGHLGNTEAFF	NA	NA	TRBV5-4	TRBJ1-1
TGCGCCAGCAGCCAAGTCGGCCGGGGACAGGGGGCTAATGAGCAGTTCTTC	CASSQVGRGQGANEQFF	TRBD1	NA	TRBV4-3	TRBJ2-1
TGTGCCAGCAGTGAGTTTAGGGGTAATTCACCCCTCCACTTT	CASSEFRGNSPLHF	NA	NA	TRBV6-4	TRBJ1-6
TGTGCCAGCTTATGGGGACACGTCTCTGGAAACACCATATATTTT	CASLWGHVSGNTIYF	NA	few	TRBV21-1	TRBJ1-3
TGTGCCAGCAGTCCCCGGGACAGGGGGCGAGAAGATACGCAGTATTTT	CASSPRDRGREDTQYF	TRBD1	NA	TRBV2	TRBJ2-3
TGTGCCAGCAGCTCCTCCGGGACAGGGAATGACAATGAGCAGTTCTTC	CASSSSGTGNDNEQFF	TRBD1	NA	TRBV7-7	TRBJ2-1
TGTGCCAGAAGCGAGGCCAGATCCTACGGATCTACGAGCAGTAACTTC	CARSEARSYGSTSSNF	NA	NA	TRBV5-3	TRBJ2-7
TGTGCCAGCAGCTTATTGCATGCTAGCAATCAGCCCCAGCATTTT	CASSLLHASNQPQHF	NA	once	TRBV7-8	TRBJ1-5
TGTGCCAGCAGTTTAATTCGACAGTACACTGAAGCTTTCTTT	CASSLIRQYTEAFF	NA	once	TRBV28	TRBJ1-1
TGTGCCAGCAGCTCGGACGCCGGGGGCAATCAGCCCCAGCATTTT	CASSSDAGGNQPQHF	NA	NA	TRBV2	TRBJ1-5
TGTGCCACCCAAGAGTACCAGGGGGGCAATCAGCCCCAGCATTTT	CATQEYQGGNQPQHF	TRBD1	NA	TRBV19	TRBJ1-5
TGTGCCAGCAGTGACAGATCTGGAAACACCATATATTTT	CASSDRSGNTIYF	NA	NA	TRBV2	TRBJ1-3
TGTGCCAGCAGTGAGTGGGGGACGGGGGACACTGAAGCTTTCTTT	CASSEWGTGDTEAFF	NA	NA	TRBV25-1	TRBJ1-1
TGTGCCAGCAGCTTTCGACAGGGGAGATCTGGAAACACCATATATTTT	CASSFRQGRSGNTIYF	TRBD1	NA	TRBV5-4	TRBJ1-3
TGCGCCAGCAGCTTGGGCTCGGGAAACACTGAAGCTTTCTTT	CASSLGSGNTEAFF	NA	NA	TRBV5-1	TRBJ1-1
TGTGCCAGCAGCTCTAGGACAGGGAACACTGAAGCTTTCTTT	CASSSRTGNTEAFF	TRBD1	NA	TRBV5-4	TRBJ1-1
TGTGCCAGCAGCTTGGGCGGGACGCGCACCGGGGAGCTGTTTTTT	CASSLGGTRTGELFF	NA	NA	TRBV5-6	TRBJ2-2
TGTGCCAGCAGCCCCTTGGCGGGAGTAGTCAACAATGAGCAGTTCTTC	CASSPLAGVVNNEQFF	TRBD2	NA	TRBV11-3	TRBJ2-1
TGTGCCAGCACCTCACTAGCGTCGTCCTACGAGCAGTACTTC	CASTSLASSYEQYF	TRBD2	NA	TRBV28	TRBJ2-7
TGTGCCAGCCGGGACAACCTTTACAATGAGCAGTTCTTC	CASRDNLYNEQFF	NA	NA	TRBV6-5	TRBJ2-1
TGTGCCAGTAGTCCGGGACTAGCGGGAGGGCCCACAGATACGCAGTATTTT	CASSPGLAGGPTDTQYF	TRBD2	NA	TRBV19	TRBJ2-3
TGTGCCAGCTCACCAGGGGCCCCGAGGGGTCTCGAGCAGTACTTC	CASSPGAPRGLEQYF	NA	NA	TRBV18	TRBJ2-7
TGTGCCAGCAGACCCACCTGGGGACAGTCCTATGGCTACACCTTC	CASRPTWGQSYGYTF	TRBD1	NA	TRBV6-5	TRBJ1-2
TGCGCCAGCAGCCCAGCAGGGGGCGGCGGCGTCTACGAGCAGTACTTC	CASSPAGGGGVYEQYF	TRBD1	NA	TRBV4-1	TRBJ2-7
TGTGCCAGTAGTTATTCCGGGGTTAGCAATCAGCCCCAGCATTTT	CASSYSGVSNQPQHF	NA	NA	TRBV19	TRBJ1-5
TGCAGTGCTAGCCAGGACAAGCAGTACTTC	CSASQDKQYF	NA	once	TRBV20-1	TRBJ2-7
TGTGCCAGCAGTTCAGGGGGCCTAATTGCAACTAATGAAAAACTGTTTTTT	CASSSGGLIATNEKLFF	TRBD1	NA	TRBV28	TRBJ1-4
TGTGCCAGCTTCCATCCCAACACTGAAGCTTTCTTT	CASFHPNTEAFF	NA	NA	TRBV28	TRBJ1-1
TGTGCCAGTAGTATAGGGCGGAGTTACCGCTATGGCTACACCTTC	CASSIGRSYRYGYTF	NA	NA	TRBV19	TRBJ1-2
TGTGCCAGCAGCAGACAGGGGAACACTGAAGCTTTCTTT	CASSRQGNTEAFF	TRBD1	few	TRBV7-2	TRBJ1-1
TGTGCCAGCAGCCAAGCGAGACAGGGGTCCGCGAACACTGAAGCTTTCTTT	CASSQARQGSANTEAFF	TRBD1	NA	TRBV4-2	TRBJ1-1
TGCAGTGCTAGTTACGGCGGACTAGGTAGCTTGGAGCAGTTCTTC	CSASYGGLGSLEQFF	TRBD2	NA	TRBV20-1	TRBJ2-1
TGTGCCAGTAGTATACGGCGGGCCCGACCCCACGAGCAGTACTTC	CASSIRRARPHEQYF	NA	NA	TRBV19	TRBJ2-7